This T cell receptor (beta chain) was captured by sequencing in a study of blood T cells in healthy people across ages. Study-level results: Percentage of naive T cells showed a strong correlation with TCR beta diversity.

Comments on this clonotype: Its antigen is not identified. Its ends do not fully match the called genes, so a read error is possible.

The use of a sample-barcoded 5' primer and a J-beta primer mix characterized a second PCR of roughly 6 to 12 cycles. Each cDNA molecule received a tag from a template-switch adaptor that had 12 random nucleotides. TCRdb fed the 5' RACE reads into MiXCR, producing one record per CDR3 protein. Of under 2 million distinct CDR3 sequences in the sample, around 35% were seen once. Per the germline V gene, CDR1 is SGHAT and CDR2 is FQNNGV. CDR3 size: 15 residues. Healthy Russian Caucasian donors spanned ages about 6 to 95 years. The gene calls are TRBV11-2 and TRBJ1-5; D uncertain. The sample comprised blood. The clonotype comes from a woman between 25 and 40 years old in good health. This CDR3 reads CASSLDSGSGQLQHF. CDR3 nucleotide sequence: TGTGCCAGCAGCTTAGATTCCGGATCTGGTCAGCTCCAGCATTTT.